The sequence of this T cell receptor (beta chain) was determined in a study of Ad26.COV2.S vaccination and SARS-CoV-2 variants. V lost 4 bases, J lost 7 bases, and 10 bases lay in between. Germline CDR1 SNHLY, CDR2 FYNNEI. The CDR3 totals 12 residues. This clone was observed a handful of times. Stated treatment: over 15 received Ad26.COV2.S at low or high dose, single or two shots; about 5 received placebo; per-sample allocation not given. Sampling occurred on day 63 after the first vaccine or placebo injection. Donation was by an adult aged 18-55 years who was in Boston. TCRdb's copy holds only in-frame clones and misses some; the assay was immunoSEQ multiplex PCR. The repertoire holds around 450,000 clones, with about 91% as singletons.

The gene calls are TRBV2 and TRBJ1-2; D uncertain. Source: peripheral blood, taken in a trial of Ad26.COV2.S vaccine versus placebo. This receptor was identified in a person aged 18-65 years who received the Ad26.COV2.S COVID-19 vaccine or a placebo. The CDR3 DNA sequence: TGTGCCAGCAGTGTCGGGGTAGGTGGCTACACCTTC. This encodes CASSVGVGGYTF.